The 15 T cell receptor beta chains listed next were all sequenced from one sample in a study of blood T cell repertoires in COVID-19. Clones were sequenced by immunoSEQ multiplex PCR, and TCRdb holds only the in-frame ones, with some missing. Here the sample spans 150,000 or so clones, 84% being singletons. Source material: PBMCs or T cells enriched from blood (not recorded which). These receptors were collected from a man aged 45-65 years who had recovered from COVID-19.

This chain links TRBV4-1 with TRBJ2-2, with 9 bases matching TRBD2. After removal of 2 bases from V and 5 bases from J, the junction contained 6 bases not matched to a gene. CDR3 length: 16 amino acids. Germline loops: CDR1 MGHRA, CDR2 YSYEKL. This CDR3 is CASSQLAGTLTGELFF. The CDR3 DNA reads as TGCGCCAGCAGCCAACTAGCGGGGACGTTAACCGGGGAGCTGTTTTTT.

The rearrangement uses TRBV5-4 and TRBJ2-5; 7 bases fit TRBD1. Germline V CDR1 and CDR2: SGHNT, YYREEE (reference sequence). This CDR3 is 15 amino acids long. Losses at the gene ends were 7 bases for V and 1 base for J; bases not matched to a gene: 10. The CDR3, as DNA: TGTGCCAGCCGAACCCGGACAGGATCCCAAGAGACCCAGTACTTC. This gives the protein CASRTRTGSQETQYF.

V usage is TRBV5-1 and J usage is TRBJ2-7; D is perhaps TRBD1 (7 bases). This CDR3 region has 18 residues. Trimming shortened V by 0 bases and J by 3 bases, and 22 bases separated the two germline ends. In germline, CDR1 is SGHRS, CDR2 YFSETQ. The CDR3 DNA sequence: TGCGCCAGCAGCTTGGAGGTGTACAGGGGACTTTTAAACTACGAGCAGTACTTC. Its protein product is CASSLEVYRGLLNYEQYF.

The chain carries TRBV30 and TRBJ2-3; D possibly corresponds to TRBD2 (7 bases). The germline gives CDR1 GTSNPN, CDR2 SVGIG (reference sequence). There are 17 residues in the CDR3. Trimming took off 0 bases at V and 1 base at J, with 17 bases between the two ends. The DNA for the CDR3 is TGTGCCTGGAGTGTAGGGGGTCTAGCGGCACGCACAGATACGCAGTATTTT. Protein product: CAWSVGGLAARTDTQYF.

V usage is TRBV5-1 and J usage is TRBJ2-7; TRBD2 might be the D (6 bases). Trimming removed 4 bases from V and 2 bases from J, with 13 bases in between. CDR3 length equals 14 residues. Germline CDR1 is SGHRS and CDR2 is YFSETQ. The CDR3 loop reads CASSPRWGAYEQYF. The CDR3 DNA reads as TGCGCCAGCAGCCCGAGATGGGGGGCCTACGAGCAGTACTTC.

The gene calls are TRBV4-1 and TRBJ1-2, with TRBD1 matching over 11 bases. This CDR3 region has 16 residues. Germline lookup yields CDR1 MGHRA and CDR2 YSYEKL. V lost 0 bases, J lost 5 bases, and 5 bases stayed unmatched. CDR3 in amino acids: CASSQEPGQGGYGYTF. Here the CDR3 DNA reads TGCGCCAGCAGCCAAGAGCCGGGACAGGGGGGTTATGGCTACACCTTC.

V and J are TRBV11-2 and TRBJ2-7; 8 bases map to TRBD2. Germline V gene lookup returns CDR1 SGHAT and CDR2 FQNNGV. CDR3 length equals 14 residues. The junction had 3 bases not matched to a gene; V was cut back by 2 bases and J by 3 bases. DNA for the CDR3: TGTGCCAGCAGCTTAAGCCTAGCGGGCTACGAGCAGTACTTC. Amino acids: CASSLSLAGYEQYF. Full variable domain (outside the CDR3, taken from reference TRBV11-2 and TRBJ2-7): EAGVAQSPRYKIIEKRQSVAFWCNPISGHATLYWYQQILGQGPKLLIQFQNNGVVDDSQLPKDRFSAERLKGVDSTLKIQPAKLEDSAVYLCASSLSLAGYEQYFGPGTRLTVT.

This chain joins TRBV21-1 and TRBJ2-3; the table assigns TRBD1, which was not confirmed against the DNA. TRBV21-1 is designated a pseudogene. This CDR3 is 18 amino acids long. The DNA of the CDR3 is TGTGCCAGCAGCAAAAGCCCCTACAGGGCCGTAAGCACAGATACGCAGTATTTT. Translating it yields CASSKSPYRAVSTDTQYF.

V usage is TRBV5-4 and J usage is TRBJ2-7; the match to TRBD2 covers 12 bases. Germline CDR1 is SGHNT and CDR2 is YYREEE (reference sequence). The CDR3 loop spans 13 amino acids. V lost 2 bases and J lost 12; bases outside the gene matches: 6. CDR3 loop: CASSFGLAGSWYF. CDR3 bases: TGTGCCAGCAGCTTCGGACTAGCGGGGTCCTGGTACTTC.

This chain uses TRBV25-1 with TRBJ2-2; no reliable D call. This CDR3 has 11 residues. Trimming stripped 3 bases from V and 8 bases from J, with 4 bases between. The germline gives CDR1 MGHDK, CDR2 SYGVNS. The CDR3 loop reads CASSESGELFF. Written as DNA, the CDR3 is TGTGCCAGCAGTGAGTCGGGGGAGCTGTTTTTT. Looking up the rest from reference TRBV25-1 and TRBJ2-2 gives the full variable domain: EADIYQTPRYLVIGTGKKITLECSQTMGHDKMYWYQQDPGMELHLIHYSYGVNSTEKGDLSSESTVSRIRTEHFPLTLESARPSHTSQYLCASSESGELFFGEGSRLTVL.

Notes on this clone: A read error may produce the germline difference seen at one junction end. The J gene is TRBJ2-1, the V gene TRBV7-6, with D perhaps TRBD1 (7 bases). The CDR3 totals 12 residues. Germline CDR1 is SGHVS and CDR2 is FNYEAQ. The CDR3 sequence is CASSSPGGWQIF. CDR3 in DNA: TGTGCCAGCAGCTCCCCAGGGGGGTGGCAAATCTTC.

This chain connects TRBV21-1 to TRBJ1-3; the table's D gene call, TRBD1, was not cross checked with the DNA. TRBV21-1 is a known pseudogene. The CDR3 loop spans 19 amino acids. The CDR3 DNA is TGTGCCAGCAGCAAAGCGCGGCAGGGGGCGTTGAGCTCTGGAAACACCATATATTTT. This encodes CASSKARQGALSSGNTIYF.

This chain links TRBV11-3 with TRBJ2-6, with unresolved D. This CDR3 has 15 residues. The germline V gene has CDR1 SGHNT and CDR2 YENEEA. V was trimmed by 3 bases and J by 0 bases, leaving 6 bases between them. CDR3 amino acids: CASSLFYSGANVLTF. For the CDR3, the DNA is TGTGCCAGCAGCTTGTTCTACTCTGGGGCCAACGTCCTGACTTTC.

The rearrangement uses TRBV9 and TRBJ1-2; TRBD1 agrees at 10 bases. The CDR3 has 17 residues. The V and J ends lost 4 bases and 0 bases, in that order; junction bases with no gene match: 9. Germline loops: CDR1 SGDLS, CDR2 YYNGEE. As DNA, the CDR3 is TGTGCCAGCAGCACCGGACAGGGGGGTACGACTAACTATGGCTACACCTTC. Encoded protein: CASSTGQGGTTNYGYTF.

Turning to this clone: The sample contains more than one DNA sequence encoding this CDR3. The V gene is TRBV25-1, the J gene TRBJ1-2, with 7 bases identical to TRBD1. Trimming took 4 bases from V and 4 from J; bases not matched to a gene: 3. The germline gives CDR1 MGHDK, CDR2 SYGVNS. There are 13 residues in the CDR3. CDR3 residues: CASSAGTVYGYTF. The CDR3 region has the DNA TGTGCCAGCAGTGCGGGGACAGTCTATGGCTACACCTTC.